This TCR beta chain was retrieved from a study of cytomegalovirus exposure and HLA in healthy donors. In the case of this clone: What it binds is not known.

Per the germline V gene, CDR1 is SGHTA and CDR2 is FQGNSA. J gave up 4 bases and V 5 bases, and 13 bases lay outside the gene matches. The CDR3 spans 17 residues. Study findings and constraints: Listed as cytomegalovirus-associated were 150 or so TCR beta chains.

Vbeta (60) and Jbeta (13) primers were used in the PCR. Here immunoSEQ multiplex PCR was the method, and the copy in TCRdb shows in-frame clones only, minus some. The table has about 130,000 clones, less than 85% seen once. The sample taken for sequencing was PBMCs. The chain carries TRBV7-2 and TRBJ2-3; 9 bases are a match to TRBD2. The sequence derives from a man younger than 35 in good health and CMV-seropositive. The CDR3 loop reads CASSPLWEREVPDTQYF. The CDR3, as DNA: TGTGCCAGCAGCCCCCTGTGGGAGCGGGAGGTCCCAGATACGCAGTATTTT.